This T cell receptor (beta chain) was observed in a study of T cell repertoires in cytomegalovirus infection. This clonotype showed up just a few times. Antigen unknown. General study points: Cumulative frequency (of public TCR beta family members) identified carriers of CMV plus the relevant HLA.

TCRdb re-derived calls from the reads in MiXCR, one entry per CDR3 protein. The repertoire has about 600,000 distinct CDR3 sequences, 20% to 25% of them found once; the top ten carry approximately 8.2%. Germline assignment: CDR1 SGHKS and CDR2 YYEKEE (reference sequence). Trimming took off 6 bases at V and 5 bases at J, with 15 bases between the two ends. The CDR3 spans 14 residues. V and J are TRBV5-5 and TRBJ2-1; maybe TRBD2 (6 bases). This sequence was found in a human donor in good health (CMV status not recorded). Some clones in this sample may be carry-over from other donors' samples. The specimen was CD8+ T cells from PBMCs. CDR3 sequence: CASIPGLTHNEQFF. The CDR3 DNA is TGTGCCAGCATCCCGGGACTCACTCACAATGAGCAGTTCTTC. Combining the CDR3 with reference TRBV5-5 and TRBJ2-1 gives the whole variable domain DAGVTQSPTHLIKTRGQQVTLRCSPISGHKSVSWYQQVLGQGPQFIFQYYEKEERGRGNFPDRFSARQFPNYSSELNVNALLLGDSALYLCASIPGLTHNEQFFGPGTRLTVL.